Presented here are 21 T cell receptor beta chains from one specimen sequenced in a study of T cells after yellow fever vaccination. One entry per CDR3 protein, called by TCRdb with MiXCR from the 5' RACE reads. Found here are almost 600,000 distinct CDR3 sequences, approximately 13% of them singletons; the top ten hold over 11%. Specimen: PBMCs, collected on the day of the yellow fever booster vaccination. All receptors come from a young man who received the YFV17D yellow fever vaccine.

This clonotype was detected only a few times. The V call is TRBV29-1, the J call TRBJ2-7; D may be TRBD1 (5 bases). Trimming cost V 0 bases and J 1 base, with 10 bases left between them. The germline V gene encodes CDR1 SQVTM and CDR2 ANQGSEA. The CDR3 sequence is 14 residues long. This chain's CDR3 is CSVEETALSYEQYF. CDR3 nucleotides: TGCAGCGTTGAAGAGACAGCCTTATCCTACGAGCAGTACTTC.

The rearrangement uses TRBV7-9 and TRBJ2-3; D is unresolved. Germline assignment: CDR1 SEHNR and CDR2 FQNEAQ (reference sequence). Trimming cost V 1 base and J 0 bases, with 8 bases left between them. The CDR3 covers 15 residues. CDR3 in DNA: TGTGCCAGCAGCTTAGTTCGGCCTAGCACAGATACGCAGTATTTT. It yields the protein CASSLVRPSTDTQYF. The full variable domain, in which reference TRBV7-9 and TRBJ2-3 provide the parts outside the CDR3, is DTGVSQNPRHKITKRGQNVTFRCDPISEHNRLYWYRQTLGQGPEFLTYFQNEAQLEKSRLLSDRFSAERPKGSFSTLEIQRTEQGDSAMYLCASSLVRPSTDTQYFGPGTRLTVL.

The CDR3, as DNA: TGTGCCAGCAGTCAATCGGTCGGGACATATTCCGAGCAGTACTTC. Protein sequence: CASSQSVGTYSEQYF. The J gene is TRBJ2-7, the V gene TRBV12-3 or TRBV12-4; D perhaps matches TRBD1 (6 bases). This CDR3 region has 15 residues. Between the trimmed V and J ends, which lost 5 bases and 6 bases, there was a span of 20 bases.

This clonotype has a handful of counts. This chain connects TRBV20-1 to TRBJ2-7, with unresolved D. V was trimmed by 3 bases and J by 0 bases, leaving 9 bases between them. Per the germline V gene, CDR1 is DFQATT and CDR2 is SNEGSKA (reference sequence). The CDR3 spans 13 residues. CDR3 bases: TGCAGTGCTAGGAGTACTGGCTCCTACGAGCAGTACTTC. It specifies CSARSTGSYEQYF.

The genes are TRBV7-2 and TRBJ2-3; D gene ambiguous. Looked up from germline, CDR1 is SGHTA and CDR2 is FQGNSA. This CDR3 comprises 15 residues. Trimming removed 2 bases at V and 0 bases at J, with 9 bases between. CDR3 loop: CASSLSLGSTDTQYF. Here the CDR3 DNA reads TGTGCCAGCAGCTTATCGCTGGGAAGCACAGATACGCAGTATTTT.

V usage is TRBV12-3 or TRBV12-4 and J usage is TRBJ2-7, with 7 nucleotides matching TRBD1. The V gene end was trimmed by 6 bases and the J gene end by 3 bases; junction bases not matched to a gene: 8. The CDR3 sequence is 14 residues long. The CDR3 coding sequence is TGTGCCAGCAGCCCCACAGGGGAAGTCTACGAGCAGTACTTC. Its protein product is CASSPTGEVYEQYF.

This rearrangement joins TRBV6-1 to TRBJ2-1; D may correspond to TRBD1 or TRBD2 (6 bases each). The germline V gene has CDR1 MNHNS and CDR2 SASEGT. The V gene lost 6 bases and the J gene lost 3 bases, with 15 bases spanning the gap. The CDR3 has 15 amino acids. The chain's CDR3 is CASRKRGADYNEQFF. The CDR3 DNA sequence: TGTGCCAGCAGAAAAAGGGGGGCAGACTACAATGAGCAGTTCTTC.

The chain uses TRBV5-1 and TRBJ1-2; D remains ambiguous. Germline lookup yields CDR1 SGHRS and CDR2 YFSETQ. The CDR3 runs to 12 residues. Trimming stripped 2 bases from V and 5 bases from J, with 7 bases between. The CDR3 protein is CASSLTEYGYTF. The CDR3, as DNA: TGCGCCAGCAGCTTAACAGAATATGGCTACACCTTC.

The chain employs TRBV14 and TRBJ2-3; D not resolved. The V end was cut by 0 bases, the J end by 7 bases, with 5 bases between. This CDR3 is 12 amino acids long. Germline V lookup: CDR1 SGHDN, CDR2 FVKESK. The CDR3 here is CASSQDRHTQYF. The CDR3 nucleotides read TGTGCCAGCAGCCAAGATCGTCATACGCAGTATTTT.

The chain is built from TRBV28 and TRBJ2-7; TRBD2 matches 9 bases. The CDR3 spans 14 residues. CDR1 and CDR2 from the germline V gene are MDHEN and SYDVKM. Losses at the gene ends were 5 bases for V and 9 bases for J; bases not matched to a gene: 11. The CDR3 DNA follows: TGTGCCAGCAGTCGGACTAGCGAGGGGGGAGGGCAGTACTTC. This gives the protein CASSRTSEGGGQYF.

This clonotype was recorded at least ten times. V is TRBV6-5 and J is TRBJ2-5; TRBD1 is a possible D gene (5 bases). V was cut by 3 bases and J by 4 bases, with 6 bases left in between. There are 12 residues in the CDR3. Germline-derived CDR1 and CDR2 are MNHEY and SVGAGI. Here the CDR3 reads CASSYRGETQYF. DNA of the CDR3: TGTGCCAGCAGTTATAGGGGAGAGACCCAGTACTTC.

This clonotype was seen more than once but under ten times. The chain joins TRBV6-5 to TRBJ2-3; weak D call: TRBD1 (5 bases). V lost 4 bases, J lost 2 bases, and 10 bases lay in between. There are 14 residues in the CDR3. The germline gives CDR1 MNHEY, CDR2 SVGAGI. The CDR3 is CASSSRATTDTQYF. Written as DNA, the CDR3 is TGTGCCAGCAGTTCCAGGGCTACCACAGATACGCAGTATTTT.

The rearrangement joins TRBV6-2 or TRBV6-3 to TRBJ2-7; 10 bases are a match to TRBD1. The CDR3 spans 16 residues. J gave up 0 bases and V 8 bases, and 10 bases lay outside the gene matches. Per germline, CDR1 MNHEY and CDR2 SVGEGT. The CDR3 DNA sequence: TGTGCCAGCCAGCAACCGGGACAGGGGAGCTCCTACGAGCAGTACTTC. Amino acids: CASQQPGQGSSYEQYF.

This clonotype was counted between two and nine times. This chain uses TRBV28 with TRBJ2-7; tentative D call: TRBD1 (6 bases). The germline CDR1 and CDR2 sequences are MDHEN and SYDVKM. The CDR3 is 15 amino acids. Trimming stripped 3 bases from V and 6 bases from J, with 18 bases between. The CDR3 nucleotides read TGTGCCAGCAGTTTCTCAGGGGTTGGGCCCTCCGAGCAGTACTTC. Residues: CASSFSGVGPSEQYF. Filled out from reference TRBV28 and TRBJ2-7, the complete variable domain reads DVKVTQSSRYLVKRTGEKVFLECVQDMDHENMFWYRQDPGLGLRLIYFSYDVKMKEKGDIPEGYSVSREKKERFSLILESASTNQTSMYLCASSFSGVGPSEQYFGPGTRLTVT.

The rearrangement uses TRBV12-3 or TRBV12-4 and TRBJ2-1; D is possibly TRBD2 (5 bases). The CDR3 length is 17 residues. Trimming cost V 7 bases and J 4 bases, with 23 bases left between them. The DNA of the CDR3 is TGTGCCAGCACCTCCGTCTGGGGAGAGAAGACATACAATGAGCAGTTCTTC. It yields the protein CASTSVWGEKTYNEQFF.

The sample holds a few counts of this clonotype. Possible read error: a much larger clone is one base away. This chain uses TRBV6-1 with TRBJ2-2; TRBD2 aligns across 10 bases. Germline loops: CDR1 MNHNS, CDR2 SASEGT. The CDR3 runs 15 residues. V lost 6 bases and J lost 3; bases outside the gene matches: 4. CDR3 nucleotides: TGTGCCAGCAGCACCGGGACTAGCGACACCGGGGAGCTGTTTTTT. Translating it yields CASSTGTSDTGELFF.

This clonotype was counted ten times or more. The chain uses TRBV7-9 and TRBJ2-3; D uncertain. V was trimmed by 3 bases and J by 1 base, leaving 11 bases between them. This CDR3 spans 15 amino acids. Germline lookup yields CDR1 SEHNR and CDR2 FQNEAQ (reference sequence). CDR3 sequence: CASSFRVSGTDTQYF. The DNA for the CDR3 is TGTGCCAGCAGCTTTCGGGTCAGCGGCACAGATACGCAGTATTTT.

The sample holds many counts of this clonotype. The genes are TRBV5-4 and TRBJ2-1; no clear D gene. Germline V gene lookup returns CDR1 SGHNT and CDR2 YYREEE (reference sequence). The CDR3 spans 11 residues. V was clipped by 5 bases and J by 7 bases, with 7 bases between them. This CDR3 is CASSLSNEQFF. CDR3 nucleotide sequence: TGTGCCAGCAGTTTGAGTAATGAGCAGTTCTTC.

The CDR3 reads CASSFGGLLYEQYF. The DNA for the CDR3 is TGTGCCAGCAGTTTCGGGGGACTCCTCTACGAGCAGTACTTC. The chain uses TRBV12-3 or TRBV12-4 and TRBJ2-7, with D possibly being TRBD2 (6 bases). The CDR3 extends over 14 amino acids. Deletions cut 3 bases from V and 3 bases from J, with 12 bases between.

This clonotype was seen only a few times. The chain uses TRBV29-1 and TRBJ2-7, with 7 bases fitting TRBD1. V was pared by 3 bases and J by 6 bases, with 14 bases of the junction left unmatched. Germline CDR1 is SQVTM and CDR2 is ANQGSEA. The CDR3 totals 15 residues. CDR3 loop: CSVEREKGALSEQYF. The CDR3 bases are TGCAGCGTTGAGCGAGAAAAGGGGGCCCTGAGCGAGCAGTACTTC.

The V and J genes are TRBV5-4 and TRBJ2-2, with 8 bases lining up with TRBD2. The junction had 10 bases not matched to a gene; V was cut back by 4 bases and J by 5 bases. CDR1 and CDR2 from the germline V gene are SGHNT and YYREEE (reference sequence). This CDR3 is 16 amino acids long. The CDR3 loop is CASSVKAGVRTGELFF. The CDR3 DNA reads TGTGCCAGCAGCGTTAAAGCGGGAGTCCGAACCGGGGAGCTGTTTTTT. Full variable domain (missing parts from reference TRBV5-4 and TRBJ2-2): ETGVTQSPTHLIKTRGQQVTLRCSSQSGHNTVSWYQQALGQGPQFIFQYYREEENGRGNFPPRFSGLQFPNYSSELNVNALELDDSALYLCASSVKAGVRTGELFFGEGSRLTVL.